Listed below are T cell receptor beta chains from one sample, sequenced in a study of shared clonotypes between healthy human individuals. Here immunoSEQ multiplex PCR was the method, and the copy in TCRdb shows in-frame clones only, minus some. The sample records more than 2,000,000 clones, more than 80% being singletons. Sequencing was performed on naive CD4+ T cells from PBMCs. These receptors came from a man aged 18 to 30 in good health. Some clones in this sample may be carry-over from other donors' samples. Both conserved end residues are part of each CDR3. Fields, in order: D gene, clone size, J gene, V gene, CDR3 protein, CDR3 DNA. A D gene is named only where the DNA matches it firmly. For some rows the clone size is stated as once, few or many, or as a class when expanded; others skip it.

- | - | TRBJ1-3 | TRBV9 | CASSVAGPHSGNTIYF | TGTGCCAGCAGCGTAGCGGGACCGCACTCTGGAAACACCATATATTTT
- | - | TRBJ1-4 | TRBV19 | CASRATGAQRVFF | TGTGCCAGTAGGGCAACAGGCGCCCAGAGGGTGTTTTTT
TRBD1 | - | TRBJ1-5 | TRBV28 | CASSSPSGTGNYQPQHF | TGTGCCAGCAGTTCCCCCTCGGGGACAGGGAATTATCAGCCCCAGCATTTT
TRBD1 | - | TRBJ2-1 | TRBV29-1 | CSGNRDRGYNEQFF | TGCAGCGGGAACCGGGACAGGGGCTACAATGAGCAGTTCTTC
- | - | TRBJ2-1 | TRBV28 | CASSFLIRGGEQFF | TGTGCCAGCAGTTTTCTTATTCGGGGTGGTGAGCAGTTCTTC
- | - | TRBJ2-5 | TRBV18 | CASSPPSGPRGSETQYF | TGTGCCAGCTCACCACCGTCGGGGCCAAGGGGCTCAGAGACCCAGTACTTC
- | - | TRBJ2-1 | TRBV6-5 | CASDTSGTDGNEQFF | TGTGCCAGCGATACCTCCGGGACTGACGGCAATGAGCAGTTCTTC
- | - | TRBJ2-1 | TRBV28 | CASTRAGSSYNEQFF | TGTGCCAGCACCAGGGCGGGGAGCTCCTACAATGAGCAGTTCTTC
TRBD1 | - | TRBJ1-4 | TRBV18 | CASSFTGTGRATNEKLFF | TGTGCCAGCTCATTCACCGGGACAGGGAGGGCGACTAATGAAAAACTGTTTTTT
- | - | TRBJ2-3 | TRBV11-2 | CASRPPPGRGTDTQYF | TGTGCCAGCAGGCCGCCCCCCGGGAGAGGCACAGATACGCAGTATTTT
TRBD2 | - | TRBJ2-7 | TRBV4-1 | CASSQVLRLAASYEQYF | TGCGCCAGCAGCCAAGTCCTGAGGCTAGCGGCTTCCTACGAGCAGTACTTC
- | once | TRBJ1-4 | TRBV7-3 | CASSLRPGPINEKLFF | TGTGCCAGCAGCCTTCGGCCGGGACCGATCAATGAAAAACTGTTTTTT
TRBD2 | - | TRBJ2-7 | TRBV5-1 | CATNVRSGLTYEQYF | TGCGCCACCAACGTCCGTAGCGGGCTTACCTACGAGCAGTACTTC
- | - | TRBJ1-2 | TRBV7-8 | CASSLGGREGYGYTF | TGTGCCAGCAGCTTAGGTGGCAGGGAGGGCTATGGCTACACCTTC
TRBD2 | - | TRBJ2-2 | TRBV2 | CASSRGRERPGELFF | TGTGCCAGCAGCAGAGGGAGGGAAAGGCCCGGGGAGCTGTTTTTT
- | - | TRBJ2-3 | TRBV7-6 | CASSLGGSGTDTQYF | TGTGCCAGCAGCTTAGGGGGTTCGGGCACAGATACGCAGTATTTT
- | - | TRBJ2-5 | TRBV4-1 | CASSQDGNSETQYF | TGCGCCAGCAGCCAAGACGGGAATTCAGAGACCCAGTACTTC
- | - | TRBJ1-5 | TRBV6-4 | CASSESGGPQHF | TGTGCCAGCAGTGAATCGGGGGGGCCCCAGCATTTT
- | - | TRBJ1-1 | TRBV19 | CASSTRQAREAFF | TGTGCCAGTAGTACCCGACAGGCTCGTGAAGCTTTCTTT
- | - | TRBJ1-5 | TRBV28 | CASSLSAVHQPQHF | TGTGCCAGCAGTTTATCGGCAGTTCATCAGCCCCAGCATTTT
- | - | TRBJ2-7 | TRBV28 | CASSPYPLSSYEQYF | TGTGCCAGCAGTCCCTACCCCCTGAGCTCCTACGAGCAGTACTTC
- | - | TRBJ1-4 | TRBV4-2 | CASSLRSKTNEKLFF | TGTGCCAGCAGCCTCCGATCTAAAACTAATGAAAAACTGTTTTTT
- | - | TRBJ1-4 | TRBV30 | CAWGGREKLFF | TGTGCCTGGGGGGGTAGGGAAAAACTGTTTTTT
TRBD1 | - | TRBJ2-1 | TRBV6-5 | CASSPDRARNEQFF | TGTGCCAGCAGCCCGGACAGGGCACGAAATGAGCAGTTCTTC
- | - | TRBJ1-1 | TRBV5-8 | CASSSDSYHEAFF | TGTGCCAGCAGCTCTGACAGTTACCACGAAGCTTTCTTT
- | - | TRBJ2-1 | TRBV4-3 | CASSQGVYNEQFF | TGCGCCAGCAGCCAGGGGGTCTACAATGAGCAGTTCTTC
TRBD1 | - | TRBJ1-1 | TRBV28 | CASSQRQGAWEAFF | TGTGCCAGCAGCCAACGACAGGGGGCGTGGGAAGCTTTCTTT
- | - | TRBJ2-4 | TRBV11-2 | CASSLVVSLNIQYF | TGTGCCAGCAGCTTAGTTGTCTCCCTAAACATTCAGTACTTC
- | - | TRBJ2-5 | TRBV5-1 | CASSWPQGPQETQYF | TGCGCCAGCAGCTGGCCCCAGGGCCCACAAGAGACCCAGTACTTC
TRBD1 | - | TRBJ1-6 | TRBV28 | CASSPQSGQGVITYNSPLHF | TGTGCCAGCAGCCCCCAGTCCGGACAGGGGGTGATCACCTATAATTCACCCCTCCACTTT
- | - | TRBJ1-1 | TRBV7-3 | CASSLTGSSNTEAFF | TGTGCCAGCAGCTTAACAGGCTCCTCGAACACTGAAGCTTTCTTT
- | - | TRBJ2-3 | TRBV18 | CASSPRGAGSDTQYF | TGTGCCAGCTCACCCAGGGGAGCGGGTTCGGATACGCAGTATTTT
- | once | TRBJ1-3 | TRBV30 | CAWMTGGSGNTIYF | TGTGCCTGGATGACGGGGGGATCTGGAAACACCATATATTTT
- | once | TRBJ2-7 | TRBV9 | CASSAGLVYEQYF | TGTGCCAGCAGCGCGGGACTGGTCTACGAGCAGTACTTC
- | - | TRBJ1-1 | TRBV28 | CASTRPGLDTEAFF | TGTGCCAGCACCCGACCCGGGTTGGACACTGAAGCTTTCTTT
TRBD1 | - | TRBJ1-1 | TRBV7-2 | CASTFQGGRVNTEAFF | TGTGCCAGCACCTTTCAGGGGGGCCGCGTGAACACTGAAGCTTTCTTT
TRBD1 | - | TRBJ2-3 | TRBV6-6 | CASSYSGQSTDTQYF | TGTGCCAGCAGTTACTCGGGACAGAGCACAGATACGCAGTATTTT
- | - | TRBJ2-5 | TRBV6-1 | CASSEAGGFEETQYF | TGTGCCAGCAGTGAGGCAGGGGGGTTTGAAGAGACCCAGTACTTC
TRBD1 | once | TRBJ2-2 | TRBV6-4 | CASSLTGTALTGELFF | TGTGCCAGCAGCCTAACCGGGACAGCCCTCACCGGGGAGCTGTTTTTT
- | once | TRBJ1-2 | TRBV18 | CASSPETGYYGYTF | TGTGCCAGCTCACCGGAAACAGGTTACTATGGCTACACCTTC
- | - | TRBJ2-3 | TRBV28 | CASSFSGSLVTQYF | TGTGCCAGCAGTTTCTCCGGGTCCCTCGTTACGCAGTATTTT
- | - | TRBJ2-4 | TRBV10-3 | CAISEGGNIQYF | TGTGCCATCAGTGAGGGCGGAAACATTCAGTACTTC
- | - | TRBJ2-7 | TRBV25-1 | CASRTDSTYEQYF | TGTGCCAGCAGGACAGACTCTACCTACGAGCAGTACTTC
- | - | TRBJ1-4 | TRBV7-9 | CASKPSATNEKLFF | TGTGCCAGCAAGCCATCAGCAACTAATGAAAAACTGTTTTTT